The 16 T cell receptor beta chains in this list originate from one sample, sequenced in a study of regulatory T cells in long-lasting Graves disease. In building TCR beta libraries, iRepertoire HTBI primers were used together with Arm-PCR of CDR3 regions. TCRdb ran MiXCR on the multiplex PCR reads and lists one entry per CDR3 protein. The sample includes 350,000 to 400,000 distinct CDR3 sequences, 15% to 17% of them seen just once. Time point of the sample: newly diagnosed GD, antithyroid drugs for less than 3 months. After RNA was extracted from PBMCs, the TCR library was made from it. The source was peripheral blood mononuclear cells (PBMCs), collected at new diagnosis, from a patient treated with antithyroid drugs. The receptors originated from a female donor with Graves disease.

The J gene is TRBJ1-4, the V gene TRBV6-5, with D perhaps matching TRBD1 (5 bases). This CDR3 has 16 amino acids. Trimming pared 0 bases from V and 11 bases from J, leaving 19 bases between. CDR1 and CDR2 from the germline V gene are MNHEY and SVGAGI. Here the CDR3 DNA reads TGTGCCAGCAGTTACTCGAAGTCTCGGCAGGGCGGGAAACTGTTTTTT. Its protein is CASSYSKSRQGGKLFF.

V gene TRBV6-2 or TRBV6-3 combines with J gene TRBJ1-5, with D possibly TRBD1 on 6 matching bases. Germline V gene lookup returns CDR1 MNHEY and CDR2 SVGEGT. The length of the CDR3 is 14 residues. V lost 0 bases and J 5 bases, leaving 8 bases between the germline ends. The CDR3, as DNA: TGTGCCAGCAGTTACTCGAGGGGGGATCAGCCCCAGCATTTT. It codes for CASSYSRGDQPQHF.

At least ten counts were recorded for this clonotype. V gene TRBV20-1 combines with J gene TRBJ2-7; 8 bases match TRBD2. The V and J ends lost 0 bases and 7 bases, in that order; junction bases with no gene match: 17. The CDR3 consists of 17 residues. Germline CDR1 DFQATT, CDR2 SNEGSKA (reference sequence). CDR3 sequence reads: CSARDFTGTRALGEQYF. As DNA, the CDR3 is TGCAGTGCTAGAGACTTTACCGGGACTAGGGCACTAGGGGAGCAGTACTTC.

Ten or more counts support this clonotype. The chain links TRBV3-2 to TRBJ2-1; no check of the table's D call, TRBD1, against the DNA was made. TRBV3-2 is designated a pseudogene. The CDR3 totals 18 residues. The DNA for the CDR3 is TGTGCCAGCAGCCAACCGTTCGGGACAGGGGATTCCTACAATGAGCAGTTCTTC. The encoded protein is CASSQPFGTGDSYNEQFF.

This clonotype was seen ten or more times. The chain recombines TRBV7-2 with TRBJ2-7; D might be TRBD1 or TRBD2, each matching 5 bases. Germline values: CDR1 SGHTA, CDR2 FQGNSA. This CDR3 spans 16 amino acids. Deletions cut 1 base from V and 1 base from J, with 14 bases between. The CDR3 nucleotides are TGTGCCAGCAGCTTAGGGGACCTTGGACTGTCCTACGAGCAGTACTTC. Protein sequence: CASSLGDLGLSYEQYF.

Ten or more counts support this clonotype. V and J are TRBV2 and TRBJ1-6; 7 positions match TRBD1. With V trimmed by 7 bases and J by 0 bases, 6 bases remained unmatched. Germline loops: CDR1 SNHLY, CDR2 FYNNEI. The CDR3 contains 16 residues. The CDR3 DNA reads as TGTGCCAGCACTTCAGGGGGGAGCTCCTATAATTCACCCCTCCACTTT. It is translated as CASTSGGSSYNSPLHF.

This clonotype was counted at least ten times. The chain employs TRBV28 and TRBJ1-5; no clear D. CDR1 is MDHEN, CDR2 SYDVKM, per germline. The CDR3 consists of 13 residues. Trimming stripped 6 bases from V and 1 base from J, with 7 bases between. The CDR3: CASSLPSNQPQHF. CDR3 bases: TGTGCCAGCAGCCTCCCCAGCAATCAGCCCCAGCATTTT.

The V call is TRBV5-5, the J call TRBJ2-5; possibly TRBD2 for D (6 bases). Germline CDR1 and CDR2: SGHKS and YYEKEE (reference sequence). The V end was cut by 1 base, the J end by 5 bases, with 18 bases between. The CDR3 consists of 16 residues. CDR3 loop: CASSLLRTAAGETQYF. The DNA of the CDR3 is TGTGCCAGCAGCTTGCTGAGGACCGCTGCGGGGGAGACCCAGTACTTC. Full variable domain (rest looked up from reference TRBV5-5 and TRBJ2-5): DAGVTQSPTHLIKTRGQQVTLRCSPISGHKSVSWYQQVLGQGPQFIFQYYEKEERGRGNFPDRFSARQFPNYSSELNVNALLLGDSALYLCASSLLRTAAGETQYFGPGTRLLVL.

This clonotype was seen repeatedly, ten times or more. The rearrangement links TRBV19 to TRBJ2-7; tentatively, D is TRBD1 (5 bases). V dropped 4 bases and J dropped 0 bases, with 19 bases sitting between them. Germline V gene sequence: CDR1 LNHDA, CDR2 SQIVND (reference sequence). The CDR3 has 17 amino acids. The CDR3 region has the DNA TGTGCCAGTAGTACAACGACAAGGGGCGTATCCTCCTACGAGCAGTACTTC. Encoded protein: CASSTTTRGVSSYEQYF.

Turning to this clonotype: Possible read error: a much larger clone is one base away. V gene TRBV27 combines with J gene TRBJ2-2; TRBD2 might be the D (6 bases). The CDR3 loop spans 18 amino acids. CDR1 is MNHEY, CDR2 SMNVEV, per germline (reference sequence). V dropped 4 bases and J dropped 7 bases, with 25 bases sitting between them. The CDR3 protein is CASSSSRNTFKTSGELFF. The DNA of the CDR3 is TGTGCCAGCAGTTCATCGAGGAACACGTTTAAGACTAGCGGGGAGCTGTTTTTT.

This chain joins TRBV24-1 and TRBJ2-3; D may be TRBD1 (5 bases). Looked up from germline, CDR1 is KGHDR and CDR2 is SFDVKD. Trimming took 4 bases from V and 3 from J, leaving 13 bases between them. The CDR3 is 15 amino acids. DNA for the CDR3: TGTGCCACCAGTGACCCAGGGCTATCGACAGATACGCAGTATTTT. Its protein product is CATSDPGLSTDTQYF.

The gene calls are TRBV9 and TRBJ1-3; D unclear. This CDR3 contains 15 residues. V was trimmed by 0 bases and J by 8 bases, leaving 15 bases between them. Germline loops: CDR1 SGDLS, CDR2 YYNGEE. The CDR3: CASSVGSGPLDTIYF. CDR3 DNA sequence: TGTGCCAGCAGCGTAGGCAGCGGCCCCTTGGACACCATATATTTT.

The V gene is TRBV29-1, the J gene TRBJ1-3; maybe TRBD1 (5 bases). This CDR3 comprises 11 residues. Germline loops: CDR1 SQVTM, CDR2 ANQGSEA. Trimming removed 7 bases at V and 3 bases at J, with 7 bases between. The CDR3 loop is CSGGLGNTIYF. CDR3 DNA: TGCAGCGGGGGCCTTGGAAACACCATATATTTT.

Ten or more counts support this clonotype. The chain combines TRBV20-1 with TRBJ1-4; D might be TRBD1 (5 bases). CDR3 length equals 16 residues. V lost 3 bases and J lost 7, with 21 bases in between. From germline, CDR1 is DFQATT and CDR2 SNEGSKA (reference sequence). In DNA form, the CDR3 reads TGCAGTGCTAGGGGTCCCAGGGTTAGCTATGGTGAAAAACTGTTTTTT. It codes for CSARGPRVSYGEKLFF.

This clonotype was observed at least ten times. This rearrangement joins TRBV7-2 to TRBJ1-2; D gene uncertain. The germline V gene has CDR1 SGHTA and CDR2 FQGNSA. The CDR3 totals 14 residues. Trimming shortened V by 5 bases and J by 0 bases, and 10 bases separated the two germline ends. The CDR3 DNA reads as TGTGCCAGCAGCCTCACGAAGGCTAACTATGGCTACACCTTC. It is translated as CASSLTKANYGYTF.

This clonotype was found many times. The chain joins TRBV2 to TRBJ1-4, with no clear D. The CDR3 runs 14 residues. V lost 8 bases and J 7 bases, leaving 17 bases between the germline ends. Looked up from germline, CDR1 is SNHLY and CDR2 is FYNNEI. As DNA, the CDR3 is TGTGCCAGCTGCCAAGAAGGGATTGCTGAAAAACTGTTTTTT. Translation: CASCQEGIAEKLFF. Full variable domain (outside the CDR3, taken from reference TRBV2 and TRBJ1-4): EPEVTQTPSHQVTQMGQEVILRCVPISNHLYFYWYRQILGQKVEFLVSFYNNEISEKSEIFDDQFSVERPDGSNFTLKIRSTKLEDSAMYFCASCQEGIAEKLFFGSGTQLSVL.